This T cell receptor beta chain was captured in a study of blood T cell repertoires in COVID-19. Whole-study context: Material from acute and convalescent COVID-19 was sourced from the United States, Italy and Spain.

Sequencing was performed with immunoSEQ multiplex PCR; in TCRdb, only in-frame clones are kept and a portion is missing. The sample has about 260,000 clones, over 80% seen once; the top ten hold 3.7%. The CDR3 length is 15 residues. V trimming: 7 bases; J trimming: 1 base; junction bases outside the gene matches: 8. Germline assignment: CDR1 SGDLS and CDR2 YYNGEE. This TCR derives from a woman aged 40 to 55 with acute or convalescent COVID-19. The V and J genes are TRBV9 and TRBJ1-5, with 7 nucleotides matching TRBD1. Sequencing was done on a sample of peripheral blood. The CDR3 coding sequence is TGTGCCAGCGGCCCCTCGGGACAGAGCAATCAGCCCCAGCATTTT. It yields the protein CASGPSGQSNQPQHF.